Detailed here is one T cell receptor beta chain. This specimen comes from a study of blood T cell repertoires in COVID-19. CDR3 length equals 17 residues. V dropped 1 base and J dropped 7; count of bases not matched to a gene: 10. Per the germline V gene, CDR1 is MDHEN and CDR2 is SYDVKM. Measured with immunoSEQ multiplex PCR; TCRdb has only the in-frame clones, and not every one. This table has hundreds of thousands of clones, approximately 88% appearing once. The chain combines TRBV28 with TRBJ1-5; 10 nucleotides align to TRBD1. This TCR came from a man aged 35-49 years with acute or convalescent COVID-19. Sequencing input: peripheral blood. Here the CDR3 reads CASSLYRDGTGVQPQHF. CDR3 sequence (DNA): TGTGCCAGCAGTTTATACCGAGATGGGACAGGGGTCCAGCCCCAGCATTTT.